This TCR beta chain was recorded in a study of cytomegalovirus exposure and HLA in healthy donors. Regarding the study as a whole: Cytomegalovirus-associated status was assigned to about 170 TCR beta chains.

Here immunoSEQ multiplex PCR was the method, and the copy in TCRdb shows in-frame clones only, minus some. The repertoire holds more than 300,000 clones, with roughly 88% as singletons. A remark on this clone: The antigen remains undetermined.

The sequence came from a woman aged 18-30 years in good health and CMV-seronegative. Material for sequencing was PBMCs.

The CDR3 coding sequence is TGTGCCAGCAGTCCGATCCGACCCAACCAGGCCTCCGGTGGCTACACCTTC. Translated, it gives CASSPIRPNQASGGYTF. The chain links TRBV27 to TRBJ1-2; D is uncertain. Germline CDR1 and CDR2: MNHEY and SMNVEV (reference sequence). CDR3 length equals 17 residues. Trimming removed 5 bases at V and 7 bases at J, with 26 bases between.